Below are 20 T cell receptor beta chains sequenced from a single sample in a study of spatial heterogeneity in lung cancer. Time point given: sample taken at primary tumor resection. In each case, whole RNA from tumor, nontumor lung or frozen PBMC was sequenced unsorted. MiXCR, applied by TCRdb to the 5' RACE reads, yields one record per CDR3 protein. The sample lists around 1,000 distinct CDR3 sequences; 25% to 35% were seen once. The sequencing used PBMCs, collected at surgery. These receptor sequences come from a female donor with early-stage non-small cell lung cancer.

This clonotype was seen more than once but under ten times. Since it is a stray read in a library aimed at alpha chains, this beta chain has a size that is not meaningful. The rearrangement links TRBV5-1 to TRBJ2-7; TRBD1 agrees at 11 bases. The CDR3 is made up of 15 amino acids. V gave up 5 bases and J gave up 1 base; unmatched junction bases: 5. Germline V CDR1 and CDR2: SGHRS, YFSETQ. The CDR3 sequence is CASSYGQGASYEQYF. The CDR3 region has the DNA TGCGCCAGCAGTTATGGACAGGGGGCTTCCTACGAGCAGTACTTC.

Turning to this clonotype: Since the library was made to target alpha chains, this beta chain is a stray read and its abundance is not meaningful. CDR3 in DNA: TGCAGCGTGGACTCTGGGGCCAACGTCCTGACTTTC. The encoded protein is CSVDSGANVLTF. The V gene is TRBV29-1, the J gene TRBJ2-6, with unresolved D. Looked up from germline, CDR1 is SQVTM and CDR2 is ANQGSEA. Trimming cost V 6 bases and J 0 bases, with 3 bases left between them. This CDR3 region has 12 residues.

This clonotype has more than one count but fewer than ten. Within a library made for alpha chains, this beta chain is off target, and its count is uninformative. The rearrangement joins TRBV9 to TRBJ2-5; D is ambiguous. Germline-derived CDR1 and CDR2 are SGDLS and YYNGEE. V was clipped by 0 bases and J by 4 bases, with 4 bases between them. The CDR3 length is 12 residues. CDR3 region: CASSVGGETQYF. The CDR3 DNA reads as TGTGCCAGCAGCGTAGGAGGAGAGACCCAGTACTTC.

On this clonotype: This beta chain is a stray sequence in a library constructed for alpha chains; its clone size is not meaningful. CDR3 DNA sequence: TGTGCCAGCGGGCCTAGCGGGAGGAATACGCAGTATTTT. Protein sequence: CASGPSGRNTQYF. The J gene is TRBJ2-3, the V gene TRBV7-2, with 11 bases matching TRBD2. The ends lost 8 bases at V and 7 bases at J; junction bases unmatched: 5. Germline lookup yields CDR1 SGHTA and CDR2 FQGNSA. The CDR3 runs to 13 residues.

Judged by abundance, this clonotype is large. The library was prepared for alpha chains; this beta chain is a stray read, so its frequency means little. J is TRBJ2-5 and V is TRBV10-3; TRBD2 might be the D (6 bases). Trimming took 8 bases from V and 5 from J, leaving 15 bases between them. The CDR3 totals 13 residues. CDR1 and CDR2 (germline): ENHRY, SYGVKD. As DNA, the CDR3 is TGTGCCATCGGGTATGGAGGGGAGGAGACCCAGTACTTC. Amino acids: CAIGYGGEETQYF.

In the case of this clonotype: As an off-target read in a library built for alpha chains, this beta chain has a frequency of little significance. The chain recombines TRBV7-2 with TRBJ2-3, with D tentatively TRBD1 (5 bases). The CDR3 length is 14 residues. Trimming removed 6 bases from V and 2 bases from J, with 12 bases in between. CDR1 SGHTA and CDR2 FQGNSA come from the germline V gene. Written as DNA, the CDR3 is TGTGCCAGCAGTTTGGGGCGCTTCACAGATACGCAGTATTTT. Its translation: CASSLGRFTDTQYF.

Regarding this clonotype: The library was designed around alpha chains, so this beta chain is a stray read whose abundance carries little weight. The chain recombines TRBV7-9 with TRBJ1-2; no firm D call. The CDR3 is 15 amino acids. Germline values: CDR1 SEHNR, CDR2 FQNEAQ (reference sequence). Deletions cut 1 base from V and 0 bases from J, with 9 bases between. In DNA form, the CDR3 reads TGTGCCAGCAGCTTAGTCTCTGTCGCTAACTATGGCTACACCTTC. Translation gives CASSLVSVANYGYTF.

This clonotype ranks as large. This beta chain came through as a stray read in a library set up for alpha chains, and its size says little. The gene calls are TRBV7-9 and TRBJ1-5; no definite D call. The CDR3 is made up of 13 amino acids. V was clipped by 6 bases and J by 4 bases, with 10 bases between them. Germline CDR1 reads SEHNR; CDR2 reads FQNEAQ (reference sequence). The CDR3 protein is CASSRQENQPQHF. DNA of the CDR3: TGTGCCAGCAGTCGCCAAGAAAATCAGCCCCAGCATTTT. The full variable domain, its missing parts supplied by reference TRBV7-9 and TRBJ1-5, is DTGVSQNPRHKITKRGQNVTFRCDPISEHNRLYWYRQTLGQGPEFLTYFQNEAQLEKSRLLSDRFSAERPKGSFSTLEIQRTEQGDSAMYLCASSRQENQPQHFGDGTRLSIL.

This clonotype was seen a few times. This beta chain is an off-target read within a library intended for alpha chains, so its frequency means little. The genes are TRBV12-3 or TRBV12-4 and TRBJ2-1, with TRBD2 identical over 7 bases. The CDR3 runs 16 residues. The V segment lost 3 bases and the J segment 2 bases; nucleotides outside the gene matches: 7. In DNA form, the CDR3 reads TGTGCCAGCAGTTTTGGGGGACTACAGGCCTACAATGAGCAGTTCTTC. Its translation: CASSFGGLQAYNEQFF.

This clonotype was seen a few times. The library was prepared for alpha chains; this beta chain is a stray read, so its frequency means little. This chain joins TRBV6-6 and TRBJ1-2; D is perhaps TRBD1 (5 bases). V shed 10 bases and J shed 7 bases, with 19 bases lying between them. The CDR3 length is 13 residues. CDR1 is MNHNY and CDR2 is SVGAGI in the germline V gene (reference sequence). The CDR3 protein is CATELEGARGYTF. CDR3 nucleotide sequence: TGTGCCACCGAGTTGGAAGGGGCCCGTGGCTACACCTTC.

Worth noting for this clonotype: The library was designed around alpha chains, so this beta chain is a stray read whose abundance carries little weight. The chain carries TRBV27 and TRBJ1-2; TRBD1 agrees at 7 bases. This CDR3 comprises 15 residues. Unmatched junction bases numbered 5, after V lost 4 bases and J lost 0 bases. Germline V lookup: CDR1 MNHEY, CDR2 SMNVEV (reference sequence). CDR3 loop: CASSSGGASNYGYTF. The CDR3 DNA sequence: TGTGCCAGCAGTTCAGGGGGAGCATCTAACTATGGCTACACCTTC.

About this clonotype itself: A library prepared for alpha chains yielded this beta chain as an off-target read; its size is of little meaning. The V gene is TRBV5-1, the J gene TRBJ2-2, with D uncertain. CDR1 SGHRS and CDR2 YFSETQ come from the germline V gene. The CDR3 length is 13 residues. V lost 1 base and J 5 bases, leaving 6 bases between the germline ends. CDR3 in DNA: TGCGCCAGCAGCTTGCGGGTTACCGGGGAGCTGTTTTTT. It translates to CASSLRVTGELFF.

Details on this clonotype: This beta chain appears as a stray read in a library generated for alpha chains; its size is not informative. The J gene is TRBJ2-7, the V gene TRBV5-1; TRBD1 agrees at 9 bases. J was trimmed by 4 bases and V by 4 bases; bases with no gene match: 6. The CDR3 runs 14 residues. Germline loops: CDR1 SGHRS, CDR2 YFSETQ. This CDR3 is CASSPGTGRYEQYF. The CDR3 nucleotides are TGCGCCAGCAGCCCAGGGACAGGGAGATACGAGCAGTACTTC.

This clonotype was detected only a few times. This beta chain came through as a stray read in a library set up for alpha chains, and its size says little. The chain is built from TRBV20-1 and TRBJ2-1, with D possibly being TRBD1 (6 bases). The CDR3 extends over 12 amino acids. Germline CDR1 is DFQATT and CDR2 is SNEGSKA (reference sequence). V was cut by 1 base and J by 6 bases, with 7 bases left in between. CDR3 sequence (DNA): TGCAGTGCTAGAGGGGACACCAATGAGCAGTTCTTC. Translating gives CSARGDTNEQFF.

This clonotype appeared a few times. The library was built for alpha chains, so this beta chain is an off-target read and its size means little. V and J are TRBV15 and TRBJ1-2, with TRBD1 as a possible D gene (5 bases). Germline V CDR1 and CDR2: LNHNV, YYDKDF (reference sequence). The CDR3 runs 14 residues. V gave up 0 bases and J gave up 8 bases, with 13 bases separating them. This chain's CDR3 is CATSRDVQVGGYTF. In DNA form, the CDR3 reads TGTGCCACCAGCAGAGATGTACAGGTGGGGGGCTACACCTTC.

About this clonotype: The size of this beta chain means little, since it is a stray read in a library made for alpha chains. The chain is built from TRBV7-9 and TRBJ2-1; 8 bases match TRBD2. Per the germline V gene, CDR1 is SEHNR and CDR2 is FQNEAQ (reference sequence). V was pared by 3 bases and J by 7 bases, with 8 bases of the junction left unmatched. There are 15 residues in the CDR3. In DNA, the CDR3 is TGTGCCAGCAGCTTCCGACTAGCGAAACATAATGAGCAGTTCTTC. This gives the protein CASSFRLAKHNEQFF.

This clonotype was counted a few times. This beta chain slipped into a library made for alpha chains as a stray read, so its size is not meaningful. This chain links TRBV5-6 with TRBJ2-6, with 7 bases fitting TRBD1. V was clipped by 4 bases and J by 8 bases; unmatched bases: 9. CDR1 SGHDT and CDR2 YYEEEE come from the germline V gene. The CDR3 covers 15 residues. CDR3 nucleotide sequence: TGTGCCAGCAGCCTGACAGGGCCTTTAACCAACGTCCTGACTTTC. It yields the protein CASSLTGPLTNVLTF.

Only one count was recorded for this clonotype. Found in a library prepared for alpha chains, this beta chain is an off-target read, and its abundance has little meaning. The rearrangement uses TRBV10-3 and TRBJ2-1; no firm D call. Germline V gives CDR1 ENHRY, CDR2 SYGVKD. The CDR3 sequence is 12 residues long. The V and J ends lost 8 bases and 3 bases respectively, with 8 bases between them. Here the CDR3 reads CAIGSYYNEQFF. The CDR3 coding sequence is TGTGCCATCGGATCCTACTACAATGAGCAGTTCTTC.

This clonotype was seen just once. A library made for alpha chains picked up this beta chain off target, so its size means little. The chain couples TRBV9 to TRBJ2-3; unclear D gene. Trimming shortened V by 0 bases and J by 6 bases, and 8 bases separated the two germline ends. Germline assignment: CDR1 SGDLS and CDR2 YYNGEE. The CDR3 contains 13 residues. The DNA of the CDR3 is TGTGCCAGCAGCGTAGTTCCCGAGGATACGCAGTATTTT. It is translated as CASSVVPEDTQYF.

By share, this clonotype ranks as large. This beta chain turned up in a library designed for alpha chains; as an off-target read, its abundance says little. The chain is built from TRBV25-1 and TRBJ2-7; a weak D match, TRBD2 (6 bases). In germline, CDR1 is MGHDK, CDR2 SYGVNS. Trimming took 10 bases from V and 5 from J, leaving 15 bases between them. The CDR3 is 12 amino acids. The CDR3 coding sequence is TGTGCCACCCAACGCGGGACCGACGAGCAGTACTTC. Protein product: CATQRGTDEQYF.